Sequencing of this TCR beta chain was carried out in a study of CD8 T cells in Susac syndrome. General study results and limits: That the number of individuals in its TCR sequencing and HLA analysis was relatively small was acknowledged by the study.

Per germline, CDR1 DFQATT and CDR2 SNEGSKA (reference sequence). Trimming removed 1 base at V and 0 bases at J, with 7 bases between. The CDR3 extends over 14 amino acids. With random hexamers, roughly 0.5 to 1 ug RNA was reverse transcribed. It was immunoSEQ multiplex PCR that amplified TCR beta CDR3 across 54 Vbeta and 13 Jbeta. TCRdb analysed the immunoSEQ multiplex PCR reads with MiXCR anew, one entry per CDR3 protein. Counted here are tens of thousands of distinct CDR3 sequences, approximately 96% occurring once; the ten biggest clones make up approximately 0.57%. Concerning this clonotype itself: Its antigen remains unknown.

Sequencing was carried out using CD8+ T cells from PBMCs. The sequence was obtained from a human donor with Susac syndrome. This chain links TRBV20-1 with TRBJ1-3; D remains ambiguous. This chain's CDR3 is CSARASFSGNTIYF. For the CDR3, the DNA is TGCAGTGCTAGAGCGTCCTTCTCTGGAAACACCATATATTTT.